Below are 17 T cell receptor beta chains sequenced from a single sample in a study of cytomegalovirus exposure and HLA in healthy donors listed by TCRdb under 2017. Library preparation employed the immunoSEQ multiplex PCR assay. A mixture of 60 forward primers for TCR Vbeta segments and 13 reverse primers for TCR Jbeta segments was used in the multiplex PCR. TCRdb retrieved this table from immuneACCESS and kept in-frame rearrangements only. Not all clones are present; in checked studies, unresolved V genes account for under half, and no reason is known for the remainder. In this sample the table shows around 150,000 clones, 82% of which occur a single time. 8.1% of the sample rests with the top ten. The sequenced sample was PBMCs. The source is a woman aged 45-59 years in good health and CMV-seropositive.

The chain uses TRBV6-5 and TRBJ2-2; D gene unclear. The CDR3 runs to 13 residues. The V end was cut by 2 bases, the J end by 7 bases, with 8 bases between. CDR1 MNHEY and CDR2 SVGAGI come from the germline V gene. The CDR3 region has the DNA TGTGCCAGCAGTTACGGCGAGGACGGGGAGCTGTTTTTT. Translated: CASSYGEDGELFF.

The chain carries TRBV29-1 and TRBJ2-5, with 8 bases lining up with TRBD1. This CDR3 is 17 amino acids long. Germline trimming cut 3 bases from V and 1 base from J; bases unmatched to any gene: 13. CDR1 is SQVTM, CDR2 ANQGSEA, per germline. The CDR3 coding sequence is TGCAGCGTTGATCGGGACAGGCCCTATGGGGCCCAAGAGACCCAGTACTTC. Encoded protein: CSVDRDRPYGAQETQYF.

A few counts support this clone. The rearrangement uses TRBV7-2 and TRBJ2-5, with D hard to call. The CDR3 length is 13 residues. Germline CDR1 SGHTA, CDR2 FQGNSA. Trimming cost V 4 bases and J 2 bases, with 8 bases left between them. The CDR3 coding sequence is TGTGCCAGCAGCTCCGAGATACAAGAGACCCAGTACTTC. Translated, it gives CASSSEIQETQYF. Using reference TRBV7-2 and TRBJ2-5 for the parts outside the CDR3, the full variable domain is GAGVSQSPSNKVTEKGKDVELRCDPISGHTALYWYRQSLGQGLEFLIYFQGNSAPDKSGLPSDRFSAERTGGSVSTLTIQRTQQEDSAVYLCASSSEIQETQYFGPGTRLLVL.

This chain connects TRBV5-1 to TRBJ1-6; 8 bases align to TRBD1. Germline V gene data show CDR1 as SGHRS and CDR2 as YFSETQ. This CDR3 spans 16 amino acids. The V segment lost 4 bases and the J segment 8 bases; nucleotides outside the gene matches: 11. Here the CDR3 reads CASSNGTGYSDSPLHF. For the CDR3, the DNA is TGCGCCAGCAGCAACGGGACAGGCTATTCGGATTCACCCCTCCACTTT.

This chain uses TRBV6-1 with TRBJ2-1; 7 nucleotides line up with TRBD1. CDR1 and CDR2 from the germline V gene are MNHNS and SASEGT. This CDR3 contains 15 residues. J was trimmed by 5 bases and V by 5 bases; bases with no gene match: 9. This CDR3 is CASSPWTGFNNEQFF. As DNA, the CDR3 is TGTGCCAGCAGTCCCTGGACAGGATTCAACAATGAGCAGTTCTTC.

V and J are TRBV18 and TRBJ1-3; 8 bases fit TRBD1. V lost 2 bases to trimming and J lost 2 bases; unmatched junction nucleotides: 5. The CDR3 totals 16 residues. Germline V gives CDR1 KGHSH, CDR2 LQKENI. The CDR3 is CASSPSRQGTGNTIYF. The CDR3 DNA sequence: TGTGCCAGCTCACCATCGAGACAGGGGACTGGAAACACCATATATTTT. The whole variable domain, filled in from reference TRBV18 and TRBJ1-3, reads NAGVMQNPRHLVRRRGQEARLRCSPMKGHSHVYWYRQLPEEGLKFMVYLQKENIIDESGMPKERFSAEFPKEGPSILRIQQVVRGDSAAYFCASSPSRQGTGNTIYFGEGSWLTVV.

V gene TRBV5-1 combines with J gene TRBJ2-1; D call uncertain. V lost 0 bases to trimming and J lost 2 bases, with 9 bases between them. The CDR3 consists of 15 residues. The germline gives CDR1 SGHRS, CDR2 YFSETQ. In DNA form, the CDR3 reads TGCGCCAGCAGCTTGGAGGCGGCCACCTACAATGAGCAGTTCTTC. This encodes CASSLEAATYNEQFF.

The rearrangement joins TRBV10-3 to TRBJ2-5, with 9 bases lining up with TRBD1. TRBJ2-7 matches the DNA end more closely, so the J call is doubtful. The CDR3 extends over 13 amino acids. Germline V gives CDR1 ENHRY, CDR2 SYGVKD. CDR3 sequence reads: CATGGTGLGEQYF. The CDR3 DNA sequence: TGTGCCACCGGGGGGACAGGGTTGGGCGAGCAGTACTTC.

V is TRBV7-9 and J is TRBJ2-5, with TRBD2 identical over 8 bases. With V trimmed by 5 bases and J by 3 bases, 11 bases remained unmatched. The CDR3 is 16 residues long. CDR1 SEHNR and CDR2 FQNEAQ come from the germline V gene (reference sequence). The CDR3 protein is CASSPRRVAGKETQYF. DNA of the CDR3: TGTGCCAGCAGCCCACGTCGGGTAGCGGGGAAAGAGACCCAGTACTTC.

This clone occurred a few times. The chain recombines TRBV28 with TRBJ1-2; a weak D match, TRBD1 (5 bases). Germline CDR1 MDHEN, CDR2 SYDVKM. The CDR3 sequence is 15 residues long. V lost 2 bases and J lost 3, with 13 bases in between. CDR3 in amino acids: CASSLKVTRDYGYTF. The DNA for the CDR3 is TGTGCCAGCAGTTTAAAGGTGACCAGGGACTATGGCTACACCTTC.

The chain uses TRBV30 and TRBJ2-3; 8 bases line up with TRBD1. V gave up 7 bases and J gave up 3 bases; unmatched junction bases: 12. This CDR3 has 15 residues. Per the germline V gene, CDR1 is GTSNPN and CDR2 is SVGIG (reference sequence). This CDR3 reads CASGSYRGRTDTQYF. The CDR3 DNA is TGTGCCTCTGGATCTTACAGGGGGAGGACAGATACGCAGTATTTT.

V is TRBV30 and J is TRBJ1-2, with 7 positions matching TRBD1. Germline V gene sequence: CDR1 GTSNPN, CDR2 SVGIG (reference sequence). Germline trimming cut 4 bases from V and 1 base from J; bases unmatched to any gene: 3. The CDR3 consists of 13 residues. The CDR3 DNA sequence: TGTGCCTGGATGAGACAGGGTAACTATGGCTACACCTTC. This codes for CAWMRQGNYGYTF.

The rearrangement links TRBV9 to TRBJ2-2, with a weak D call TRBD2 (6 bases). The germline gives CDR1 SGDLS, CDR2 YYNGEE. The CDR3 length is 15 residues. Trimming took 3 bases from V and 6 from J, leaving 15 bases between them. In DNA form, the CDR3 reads TGTGCCAGCAGCGGAGCCCCCGGGGGAGCCGGGGAGCTGTTTTTT. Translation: CASSGAPGGAGELFF.

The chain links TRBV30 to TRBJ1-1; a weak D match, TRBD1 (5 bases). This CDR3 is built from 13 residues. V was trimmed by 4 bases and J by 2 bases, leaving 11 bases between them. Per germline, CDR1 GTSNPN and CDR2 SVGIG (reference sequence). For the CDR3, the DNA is TGTGCCTGGAATTCACAGGCAAACACTGAAGCTTTCTTT. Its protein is CAWNSQANTEAFF.

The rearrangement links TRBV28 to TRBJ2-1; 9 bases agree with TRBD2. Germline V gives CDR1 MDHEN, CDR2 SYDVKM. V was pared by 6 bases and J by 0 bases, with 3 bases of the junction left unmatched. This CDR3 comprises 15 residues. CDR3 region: CASRLAGASYNEQFF. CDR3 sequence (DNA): TGTGCCAGCAGACTAGCGGGCGCCTCCTACAATGAGCAGTTCTTC.

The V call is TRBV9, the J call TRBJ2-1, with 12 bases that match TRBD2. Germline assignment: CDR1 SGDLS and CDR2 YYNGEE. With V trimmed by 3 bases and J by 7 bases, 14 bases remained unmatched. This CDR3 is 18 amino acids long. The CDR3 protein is CASSGGGTSGLTGNEQFF. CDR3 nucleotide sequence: TGTGCCAGCAGCGGCGGGGGGACTAGCGGGCTAACGGGAAATGAGCAGTTCTTC.

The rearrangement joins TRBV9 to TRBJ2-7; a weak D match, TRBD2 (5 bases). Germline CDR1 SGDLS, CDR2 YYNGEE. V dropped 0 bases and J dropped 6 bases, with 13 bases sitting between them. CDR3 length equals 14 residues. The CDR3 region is CASSVDPRTSEQYF. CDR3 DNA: TGTGCCAGCAGCGTAGATCCCAGAACTAGCGAGCAGTACTTC.